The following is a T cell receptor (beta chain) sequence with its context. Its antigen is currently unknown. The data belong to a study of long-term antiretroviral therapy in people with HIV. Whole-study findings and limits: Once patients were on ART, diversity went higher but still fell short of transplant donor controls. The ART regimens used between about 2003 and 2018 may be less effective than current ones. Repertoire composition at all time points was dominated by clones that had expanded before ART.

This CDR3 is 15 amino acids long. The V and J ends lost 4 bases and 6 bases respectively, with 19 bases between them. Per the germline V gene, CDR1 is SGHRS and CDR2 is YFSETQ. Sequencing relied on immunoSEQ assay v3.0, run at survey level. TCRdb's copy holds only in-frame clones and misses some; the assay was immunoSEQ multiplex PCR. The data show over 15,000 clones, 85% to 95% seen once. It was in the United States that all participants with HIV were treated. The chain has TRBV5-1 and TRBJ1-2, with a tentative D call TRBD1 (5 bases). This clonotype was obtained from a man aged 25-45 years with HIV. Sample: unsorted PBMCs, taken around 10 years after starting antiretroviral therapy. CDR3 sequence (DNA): TGCGCCAGCAGCGCGCCGGGGGTAGGGGCTGATGGCTACACCTTC. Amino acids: CASSAPGVGADGYTF.